Shown below are 3 T cell receptor beta chains from a single sample sequenced in a study of blood T cells in healthy people across ages (dated by TCRdb to the mid-2010s). The library came from 5' RACE. Sequencing relied on an Illumina HiSeq 2500. The second PCR ran for roughly 7 to 11 cycles and used a J-beta primer mix along with a sample-barcoded 5' primer. Clones were called with MiXCR by TCRdb after fastp trimmed the public reads at Q25, and only in-frame beta chains were retained. Identical CDR3 proteins give one entry, which carries the most common genes and DNA. The sample table contains fewer than 650,000 distinct CDR3 sequences; only one count was recorded for 25% to 35% of them. The ten largest account for approximately 3.6% of the sample. The same sample was also studied in work on T cells of mothers and their children.

Material: blood. Receptors were obtained from a boy younger than 10 in good health.

The sample holds many counts of this clonotype. CDR3 protein: CSVEVFETQYF. The CDR3 DNA sequence: TGCAGCGTTGAGGTCTTCGAGACCCAGTACTTC. This chain links TRBV29-1 with TRBJ2-5; unclear D gene. The CDR3 covers 11 residues. Germline-derived CDR1 and CDR2 are SQVTM and ANQGSEA. V was cut by 3 bases and J by 5 bases, with 7 bases left in between.

This clonotype was counted between two and nine times. V is TRBV6-5 and J is TRBJ2-1; perhaps TRBD1 as D (6 bases). The J call could be wrong; TRBJ2-7 is a better fit for the DNA end. The CDR3 contains 18 residues. Germline V CDR1 and CDR2: MNHEY, SVGAGI. DNA for the CDR3: TGTGCCAGCAGTTACTCTCCCTTTGGTCAGGGACAAGCCTACGAGCAGTACTTC. Its protein is CASSYSPFGQGQAYEQYF.

This chain uses TRBV6-2 or TRBV6-3 with TRBJ2-5, with D possibly being TRBD2 (6 bases). The CDR3 contains 11 residues. Germline V gene sequence: CDR1 MNHEY, CDR2 SVGEGT. V shed 5 bases and J shed 11 bases, with 12 bases lying between them. CDR3 residues: CASSLTSAQYF. DNA for the CDR3: TGTGCCAGCAGTCTGACTAGTGCGCAGTACTTC.